What follows are 10 T cell receptor beta chains derived from one specimen sequenced in a study of blood T cell repertoires in COVID-19. TCRdb's table, derived via immunoSEQ multiplex PCR, lists solely in-frame clones and lacks some. The sample yields approximately 250,000 clones, roughly 86% seen once. The material sequenced was peripheral blood. The receptors stem from a man aged 50 to 59 with acute or convalescent COVID-19.

This sequence joins TRBV19 and TRBJ1-2; the D is unclear. CDR1 LNHDA and CDR2 SQIVND come from the germline V gene (reference sequence). This CDR3 is built from 15 residues. Trimming shortened V by 7 bases and J by 0 bases, and 15 bases separated the two germline ends. The CDR3 DNA is TGTGCCAGTACCGACTACCACCGCACTAACTATGGCTACACCTTC. Protein sequence: CASTDYHRTNYGYTF.

The chain recombines TRBV28 with TRBJ2-7; 10 bases are a match to TRBD2. The length of the CDR3 is 16 residues. Trimming at V came to 4 bases and at J to 2 bases, leaving 8 bases not matched to a gene. The germline V gene has CDR1 MDHEN and CDR2 SYDVKM. CDR3 loop: CASSSNLSGRTYEQYF. CDR3 coding DNA: TGTGCCAGCAGTTCAAACCTTAGCGGGAGGACCTACGAGCAGTACTTC. The entire variable domain, with the rest obtained from reference TRBV28 and TRBJ2-7, is as follows: DVKVTQSSRYLVKRTGEKVFLECVQDMDHENMFWYRQDPGLGLRLIYFSYDVKMKEKGDIPEGYSVSREKKERFSLILESASTNQTSMYLCASSSNLSGRTYEQYFGPGTRLTVT.

This rearrangement joins TRBV4-1 to TRBJ2-7, with 11 bases lining up with TRBD1. The CDR3 is 18 residues long. Unmatched junction bases numbered 13, after V lost 2 bases and J lost 4 bases. Germline values: CDR1 MGHRA, CDR2 YSYEKL. CDR3 DNA: TGCGCCAGCAGCCAAACTGATACGCCGGGACAGGGGGGATACGAGCAGTACTTC. Residues: CASSQTDTPGQGGYEQYF.

The CDR3 bases are TGTGCCAGCCAGTGGGGGGCAGATACGCAGTATTTT. Translation: CASQWGADTQYF. The chain uses TRBV2 and TRBJ2-3; D might be TRBD2 (6 bases). V lost 8 bases to trimming and J lost 4 bases, with 10 bases between them. CDR3 size: 12 residues. Germline V gene lookup returns CDR1 SNHLY and CDR2 FYNNEI.

V usage is TRBV18 and J usage is TRBJ1-6; TRBD1 matches 9 bases. The CDR3 is 15 amino acids. Germline V lookup: CDR1 KGHSH, CDR2 LQKENI. V was clipped by 4 bases and J by 5 bases; unmatched bases: 3. The CDR3 nucleotides are TGTGCCAGCTCACAAAGGACAGGGGATAATTCACCCCTCCACTTT. This gives the protein CASSQRTGDNSPLHF.

V is TRBV4-1 and J is TRBJ1-5, with 8 bases fitting TRBD1. CDR1 and CDR2 (germline): MGHRA, YSYEKL. The CDR3 loop spans 15 amino acids. V was pared by 2 bases and J by 1 base, with 1 base of the junction left unmatched. This CDR3 reads CASSQQGASNQPQHF. CDR3 bases: TGCGCCAGCAGCCAACAGGGGGCGAGCAATCAGCCCCAGCATTTT.

V is TRBV6-1 and J is TRBJ1-6; D ambiguous. This CDR3 is built from 15 residues. V was clipped by 2 bases and J by 5 bases, with 10 bases between them. In germline, CDR1 is MNHNS, CDR2 SASEGT. The CDR3 DNA reads TGTGCCAGCAGTGAACGTGTGGGAGATAATTCACCCCTCCACTTT. Translation: CASSERVGDNSPLHF.

This clone was observed a few times. This rearrangement joins TRBV27 to TRBJ2-1; 8 nucleotides agree with TRBD1. J lost 1 base, V lost 7 bases, and 18 bases had no gene match. The germline V gene has CDR1 MNHEY and CDR2 SMNVEV (reference sequence). The length of the CDR3 is 19 residues. CDR3 protein: CASKPEIRTGSGSYNEQFF. CDR3 nucleotides: TGTGCCAGCAAACCCGAAATTCGGACAGGGTCTGGATCCTACAATGAGCAGTTCTTC.

This chain's CDR3 is CASSNWPLAKNIQYF. The CDR3 DNA follows: TGTGCCAGTAGTAATTGGCCGCTAGCCAAAAACATTCAGTACTTC. The V and J genes are TRBV19 and TRBJ2-4; D remains ambiguous. This CDR3 has 15 amino acids. Trimming shortened V by 4 bases and J by 0 bases, and 10 bases separated the two germline ends. Germline-derived CDR1 and CDR2 are LNHDA and SQIVND (reference sequence).

The chain employs TRBV3-1 (or the pseudogene TRBV3-2) and TRBJ2-4; a weak D match, TRBD1 (6 bases). V gave up 4 bases and J gave up 2 bases, with 18 bases separating them. Germline lookup yields CDR1 LGHDT and CDR2 YNNKEL (reference sequence). This CDR3 is built from 17 residues. The CDR3 DNA is TGTGCCAGCAGCCCCGTCTACAGGGCAGGGACCAAAAACATTCAGTACTTC. Protein sequence: CASSPVYRAGTKNIQYF.